This paragraph reports one T cell receptor (beta chain). The antigen remains unidentified. The germline V gene has CDR1 SNHLY and CDR2 FYNNEI. Unmatched junction bases numbered 12, after V lost 2 bases and J lost 2 bases. This CDR3 comprises 19 residues. This sample was included in a study of Ad26.COV2.S vaccination and SARS-CoV-2 variants. Overall study findings and caveats: Reported post-vaccination CD8+ and CD4+ T cell responses to spike showed substantial breadth. The TCR breadth and depth analyses may have produced an underestimate of total T cell responses. Across vaccine and placebo recipients, the breadth of non-spike TCRs was similar. Spike-specific TCR breadth was greater in vaccine than placebo recipients.

Treatment defined: roughly 19 received Ad26.COV2.S at low or high dose, single or two shots; about 5 received placebo; per-sample allocation not given. Collection of samples fell on day 63 after the first vaccine or placebo injection. TCRdb's table, derived via immunoSEQ multiplex PCR, lists solely in-frame clones and lacks some. The sample comprises roughly 500,000 clones, 89% of which are singletons, and about 2.7% rests with the top ten. The source material was peripheral blood, sampled in a trial of Ad26.COV2.S vaccine versus placebo. The rearrangement links TRBV2 to TRBJ2-1; 10 nucleotides line up with TRBD2. This receptor was identified in a person aged 18-60 years who received the Ad26.COV2.S COVID-19 vaccine or a placebo. CDR3 in amino acids: CASSESLAGVSAAYNEQFF. The CDR3 nucleotides read TGTGCCAGCAGTGAATCTCTAGCGGGAGTAAGCGCCGCCTACAATGAGCAGTTCTTC.